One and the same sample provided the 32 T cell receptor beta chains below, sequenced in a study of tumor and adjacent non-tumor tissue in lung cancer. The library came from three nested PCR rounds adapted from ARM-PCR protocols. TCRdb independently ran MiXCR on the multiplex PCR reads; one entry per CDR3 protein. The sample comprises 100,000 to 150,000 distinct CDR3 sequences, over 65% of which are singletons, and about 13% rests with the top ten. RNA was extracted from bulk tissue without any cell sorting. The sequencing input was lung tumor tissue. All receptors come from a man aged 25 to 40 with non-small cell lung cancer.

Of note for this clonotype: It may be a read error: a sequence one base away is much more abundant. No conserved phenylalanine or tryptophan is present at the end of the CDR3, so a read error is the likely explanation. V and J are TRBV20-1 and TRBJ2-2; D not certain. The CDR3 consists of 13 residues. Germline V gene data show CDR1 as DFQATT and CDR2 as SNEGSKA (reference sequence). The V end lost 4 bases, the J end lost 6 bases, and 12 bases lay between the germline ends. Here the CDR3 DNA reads TGCAGTGCTAACACCCGGTTACCCGGGGAGCTGTTTCTT. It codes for CSANTRLPGELFL.

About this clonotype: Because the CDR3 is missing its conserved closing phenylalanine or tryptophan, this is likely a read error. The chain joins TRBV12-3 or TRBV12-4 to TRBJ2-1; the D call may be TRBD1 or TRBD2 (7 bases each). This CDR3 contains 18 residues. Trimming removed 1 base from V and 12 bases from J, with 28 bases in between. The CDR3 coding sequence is TGTGCCAGCAGTTTAGTAAAAGGTGGGGGGGCGCAGGGGGATGGGCAGTTCTTA. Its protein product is CASSLVKGGGAQGDGQFL.

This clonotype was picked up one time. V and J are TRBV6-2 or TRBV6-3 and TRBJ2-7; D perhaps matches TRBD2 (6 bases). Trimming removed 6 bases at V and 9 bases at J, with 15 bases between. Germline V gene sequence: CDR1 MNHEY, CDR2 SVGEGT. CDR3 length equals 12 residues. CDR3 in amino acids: CASSPGLDGQYF. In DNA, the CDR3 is TGTGCCAGCAGCCCGGGACTGGACGGGCAGTACTTC.

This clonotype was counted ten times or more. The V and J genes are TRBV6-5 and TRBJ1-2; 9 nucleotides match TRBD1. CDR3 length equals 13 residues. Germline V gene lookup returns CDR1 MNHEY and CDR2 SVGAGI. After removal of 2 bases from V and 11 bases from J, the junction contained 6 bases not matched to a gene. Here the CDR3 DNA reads TGTGCCAGCAGTTACCCGGGACAGGGCACTTACACCTTC. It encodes CASSYPGQGTYTF.

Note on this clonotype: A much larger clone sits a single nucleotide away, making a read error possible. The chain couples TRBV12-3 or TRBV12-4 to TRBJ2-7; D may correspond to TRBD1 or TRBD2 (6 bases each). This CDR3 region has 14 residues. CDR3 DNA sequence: TGTGCCAGCGGTTTTGGTGGGGGGCCTTACGAGCAGTACTTC. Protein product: CASGFGGGPYEQYF.

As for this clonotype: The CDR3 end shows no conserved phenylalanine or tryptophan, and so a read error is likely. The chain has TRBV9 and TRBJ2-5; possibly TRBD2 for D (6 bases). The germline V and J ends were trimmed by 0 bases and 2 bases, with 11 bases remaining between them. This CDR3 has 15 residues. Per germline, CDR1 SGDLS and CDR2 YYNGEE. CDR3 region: CASSVAPGRQETQYI. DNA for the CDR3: TGTGCCAGCAGCGTAGCTCCAGGGAGGCAAGAGACCCAGTACATC.

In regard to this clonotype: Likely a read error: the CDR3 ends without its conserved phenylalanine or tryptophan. CDR3 bases: TGTGCCAGCCAATTCGTGGCAGCGGCATTCGAAGCTTTCTAT. It translates to CASQFVAAAFEAFY. The chain joins TRBV6-1 to TRBJ1-1; the D is unclear. The V gene's germline CDR1 is MNHNS and CDR2 SASEGT. V was trimmed by 8 bases and J by 8 bases, leaving 21 bases between them. This CDR3 is 14 amino acids long.

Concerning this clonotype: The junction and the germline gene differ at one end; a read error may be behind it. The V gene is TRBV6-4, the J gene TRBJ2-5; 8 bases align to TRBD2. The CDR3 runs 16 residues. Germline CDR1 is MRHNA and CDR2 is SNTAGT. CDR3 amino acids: CASSDSAGGSQEIQYF. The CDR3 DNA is TGTGCCAGCAGTGACTCCGCGGGGGGCTCCCAAGAGATCCAGTACTTC.

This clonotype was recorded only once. CDR3 region: CASTHRVAGENEQYF. CDR3 DNA sequence: TGTGCCAGCACTCACCGGGTAGCGGGAGAAAACGAGCAGTACTTC. J is TRBJ2-7 and V is TRBV5-5; TRBD2 aligns across 9 bases. This CDR3 is 15 amino acids long. Trimming at V came to 6 bases and at J to 5 bases, leaving 12 bases not matched to a gene. The germline V gene encodes CDR1 SGHKS and CDR2 YYEKEE (reference sequence). Combining the CDR3 with reference TRBV5-5 and TRBJ2-7 gives the whole variable domain DAGVTQSPTHLIKTRGQQVTLRCSPISGHKSVSWYQQVLGQGPQFIFQYYEKEERGRGNFPDRFSARQFPNYSSELNVNALLLGDSALYLCASTHRVAGENEQYFGPGTRLTVT.

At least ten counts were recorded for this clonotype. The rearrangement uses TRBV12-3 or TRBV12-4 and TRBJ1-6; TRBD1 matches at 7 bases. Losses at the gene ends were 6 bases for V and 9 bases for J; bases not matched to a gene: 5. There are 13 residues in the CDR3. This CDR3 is CASSRDRSSPLHF. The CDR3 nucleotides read TGTGCCAGCAGCCGGGACAGAAGTTCACCCCTCCACTTT.

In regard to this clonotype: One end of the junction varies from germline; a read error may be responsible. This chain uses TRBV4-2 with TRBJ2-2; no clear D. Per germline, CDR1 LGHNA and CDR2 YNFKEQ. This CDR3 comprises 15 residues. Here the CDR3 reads CAGSQEDNPTGELFF. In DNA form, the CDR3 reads TGTGCCGGCAGCCAAGAGGATAATCCGACCGGGGAGCTGTTTTTT.

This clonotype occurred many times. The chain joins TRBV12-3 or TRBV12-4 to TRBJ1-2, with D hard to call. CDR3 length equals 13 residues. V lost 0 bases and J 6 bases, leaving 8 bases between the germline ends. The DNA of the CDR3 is TGTGCCAGCAGTTTAGCGCGACAAAATGGCTACACCTTC. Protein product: CASSLARQNGYTF.

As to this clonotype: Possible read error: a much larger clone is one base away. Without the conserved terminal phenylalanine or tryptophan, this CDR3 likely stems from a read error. The CDR3 region is CASSTGLAGAHEQYL. As DNA, the CDR3 is TGTGCCAGCAGTACGGGACTAGCGGGAGCCCACGAGCAGTACCTC. J is TRBJ2-7 and V is TRBV12-3 or TRBV12-4; 14 nucleotides line up with TRBD2. V lost 5 bases, J lost 5 bases, and 5 bases stayed unmatched. The CDR3 loop spans 15 amino acids.

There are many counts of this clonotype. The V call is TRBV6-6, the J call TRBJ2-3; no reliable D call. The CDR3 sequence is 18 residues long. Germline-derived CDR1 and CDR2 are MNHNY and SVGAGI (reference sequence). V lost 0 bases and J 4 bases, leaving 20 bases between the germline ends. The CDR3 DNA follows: TGTGCCAGCAGTTACTCGTCTAAGTTCCCTAGGGAAGCAGATACGCAGTATTTT. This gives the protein CASSYSSKFPREADTQYF.

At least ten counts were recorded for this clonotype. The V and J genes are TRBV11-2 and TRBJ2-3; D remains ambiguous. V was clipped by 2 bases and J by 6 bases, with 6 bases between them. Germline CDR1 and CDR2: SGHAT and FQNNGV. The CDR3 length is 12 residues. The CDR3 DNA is TGTGCCAGCAGCTTATTTGTTGATACGCAGTATTTT. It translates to CASSLFVDTQYF.

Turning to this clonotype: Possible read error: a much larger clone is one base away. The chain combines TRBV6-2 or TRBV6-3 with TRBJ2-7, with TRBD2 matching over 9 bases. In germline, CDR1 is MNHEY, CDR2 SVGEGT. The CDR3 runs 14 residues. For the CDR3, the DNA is TGTGTCAGCCAGAGACTAGCGGACTCCTACGAGCAGTACTTC. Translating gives CVSQRLADSYEQYF.

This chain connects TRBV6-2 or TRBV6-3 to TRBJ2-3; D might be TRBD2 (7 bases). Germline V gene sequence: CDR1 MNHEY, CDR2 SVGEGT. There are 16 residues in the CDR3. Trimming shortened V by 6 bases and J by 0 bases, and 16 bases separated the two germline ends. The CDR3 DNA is TGTGCCAGCAGAGAAGGGGGAGGGCAAAGCACAGATACGCAGTATTTT. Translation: CASREGGGQSTDTQYF.

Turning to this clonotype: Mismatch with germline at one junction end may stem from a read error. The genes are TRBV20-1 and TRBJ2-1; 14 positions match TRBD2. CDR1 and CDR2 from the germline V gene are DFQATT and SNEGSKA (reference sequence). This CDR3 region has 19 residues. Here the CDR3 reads CSARVGTSGRDNSYNEQIF. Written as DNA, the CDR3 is TGCAGCGCTCGTGTTGGGACTAGCGGGAGAGATAACTCCTACAATGAGCAGATCTTC.

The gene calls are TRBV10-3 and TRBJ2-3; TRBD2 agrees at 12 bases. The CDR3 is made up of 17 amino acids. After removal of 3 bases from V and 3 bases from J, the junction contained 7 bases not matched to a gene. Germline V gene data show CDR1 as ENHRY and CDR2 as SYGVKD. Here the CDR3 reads CAISDRRLAGATDTQYF. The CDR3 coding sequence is TGTGCCATCAGTGACCGGAGACTAGCGGGGGCAACAGATACGCAGTATTTT.

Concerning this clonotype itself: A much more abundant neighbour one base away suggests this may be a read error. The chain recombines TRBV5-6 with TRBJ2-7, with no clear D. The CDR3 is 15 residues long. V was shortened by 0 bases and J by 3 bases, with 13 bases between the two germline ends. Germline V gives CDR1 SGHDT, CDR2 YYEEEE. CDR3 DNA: TGTGCCAGCAGCTTGGCAATGGCGCAAGACTACGAGCAGTACTTC. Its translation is CASSLAMAQDYEQYF.

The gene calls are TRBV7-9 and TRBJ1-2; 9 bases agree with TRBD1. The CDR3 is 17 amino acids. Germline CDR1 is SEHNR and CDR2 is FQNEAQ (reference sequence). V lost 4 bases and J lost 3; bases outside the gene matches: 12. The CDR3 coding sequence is TGTGCCAGCAGCTATGGGGTTACGACAGGGGGTGACTATGGCTACACCTTC. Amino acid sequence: CASSYGVTTGGDYGYTF.

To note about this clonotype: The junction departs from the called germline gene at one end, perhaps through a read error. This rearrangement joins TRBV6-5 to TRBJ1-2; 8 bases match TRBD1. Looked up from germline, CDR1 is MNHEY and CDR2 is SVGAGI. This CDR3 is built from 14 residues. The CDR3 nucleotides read TGTGTCAGCACGGGGTCAGGGGGCGCAGGAGGCTACATCTTC. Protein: CVSTGSGGAGGYIF.

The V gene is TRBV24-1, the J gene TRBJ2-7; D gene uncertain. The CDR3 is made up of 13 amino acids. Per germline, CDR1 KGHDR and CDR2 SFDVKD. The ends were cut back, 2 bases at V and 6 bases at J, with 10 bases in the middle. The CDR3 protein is CATSDSIGGEQYF. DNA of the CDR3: TGTGCCACCAGTGATTCCATAGGTGGCGAGCAGTACTTC.

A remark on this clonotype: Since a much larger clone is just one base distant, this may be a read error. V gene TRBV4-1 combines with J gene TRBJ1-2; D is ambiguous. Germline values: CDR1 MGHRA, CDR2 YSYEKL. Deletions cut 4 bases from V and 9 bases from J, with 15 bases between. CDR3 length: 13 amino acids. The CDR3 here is CASSLVEGASYTF. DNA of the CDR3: TGCGCCAGCAGCCTGGTTGAGGGCGCGAGCTACACCTTC.

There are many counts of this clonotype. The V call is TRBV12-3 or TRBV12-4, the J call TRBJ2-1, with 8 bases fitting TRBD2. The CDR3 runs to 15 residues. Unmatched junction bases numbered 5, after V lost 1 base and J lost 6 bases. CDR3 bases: TGTGCCAGCAGTTTAGATAGCGGGGCTGTCAATGAGCAGTTCTTC. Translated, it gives CASSLDSGAVNEQFF.

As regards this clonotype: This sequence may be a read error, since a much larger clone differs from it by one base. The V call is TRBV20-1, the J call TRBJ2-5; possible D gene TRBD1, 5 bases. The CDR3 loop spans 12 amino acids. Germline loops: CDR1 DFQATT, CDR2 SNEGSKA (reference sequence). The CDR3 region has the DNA TGCAATGCCTCGGACAAACAAGAGACCCAGTACTTC. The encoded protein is CNASDKQETQYF.

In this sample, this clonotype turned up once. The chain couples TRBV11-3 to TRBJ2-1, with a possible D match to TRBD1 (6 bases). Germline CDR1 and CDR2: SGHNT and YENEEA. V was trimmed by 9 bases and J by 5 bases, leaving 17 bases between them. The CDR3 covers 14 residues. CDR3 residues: CASNLLDRDNEQFF. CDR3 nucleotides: TGTGCCAGTAACTTGCTGGACAGAGACAATGAGCAGTTCTTC. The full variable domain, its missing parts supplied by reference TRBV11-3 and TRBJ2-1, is EAGVVQSPRYKIIEKKQPVAFWCNPISGHNTLYWYLQNLGQGPELLIRYENEEAVDDSQLPKDRFSAERLKGVDSTLKIQPAELGDSAVYLCASNLLDRDNEQFFGPGTRLTVL.

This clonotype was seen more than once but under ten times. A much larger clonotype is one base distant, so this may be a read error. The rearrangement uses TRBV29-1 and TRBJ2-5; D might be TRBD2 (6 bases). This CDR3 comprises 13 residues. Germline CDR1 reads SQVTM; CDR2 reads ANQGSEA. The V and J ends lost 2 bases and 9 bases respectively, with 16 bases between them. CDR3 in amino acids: CSVESPRGEAQYF. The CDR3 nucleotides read TGCAGCGTTGAATCCCCCAGAGGGGAGGCCCAGTACTTC.

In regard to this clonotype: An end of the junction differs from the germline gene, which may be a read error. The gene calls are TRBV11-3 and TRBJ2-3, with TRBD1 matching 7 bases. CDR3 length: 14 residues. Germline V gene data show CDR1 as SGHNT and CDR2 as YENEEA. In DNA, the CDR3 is TGTGCCAGCAGCTTAAACAGGGGCGCAGACACGCAGTATTTT. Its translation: CASSLNRGADTQYF.

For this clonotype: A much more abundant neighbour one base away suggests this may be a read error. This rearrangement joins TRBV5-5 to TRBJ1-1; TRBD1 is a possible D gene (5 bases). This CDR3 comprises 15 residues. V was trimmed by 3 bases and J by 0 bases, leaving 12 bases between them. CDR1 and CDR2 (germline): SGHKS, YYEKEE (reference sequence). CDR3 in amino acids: CASSSRVLMNTEAFF. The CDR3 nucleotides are TGTGCCAGCAGCTCCAGGGTCCTCATGAACACTGAAGCTTTCTTT.

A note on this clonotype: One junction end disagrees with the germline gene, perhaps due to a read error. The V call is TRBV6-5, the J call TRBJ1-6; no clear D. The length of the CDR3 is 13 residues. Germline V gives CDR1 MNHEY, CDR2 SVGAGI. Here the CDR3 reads CASSSYSETPLHF. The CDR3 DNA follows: TGTGCCAGCAGTTCTTACAGTGAAACACCGCTCCACTTT.

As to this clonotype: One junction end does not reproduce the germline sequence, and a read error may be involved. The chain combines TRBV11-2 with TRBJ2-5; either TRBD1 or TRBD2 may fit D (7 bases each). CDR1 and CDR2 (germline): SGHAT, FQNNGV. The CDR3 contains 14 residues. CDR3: CATSLGGGYETQYF. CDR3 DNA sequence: TGTGCCACCAGCTTGGGAGGGGGCTATGAGACCCAATACTTC.